The rows below give T cell receptor beta chains drawn from one sample of a study of control samples from healthy donors and cancer patients. The table came from immunoSEQ multiplex PCR; TCRdb's copy has only in-frame clones and leaves some out. The table lists about 58,000 clones, 70% to 90% of them singletons. Sequencing used PBMCs. All receptors derive from a woman in her sixties or seventies with lung cancer. CDR3s leave out the opening cysteine and the closing phenylalanine or tryptophan. Fields, in order: J gene, D gene, V gene, CDR3 protein. The D gene is left open where the match is weak.

j_call: TRBJ2-7
d_call: TRBD2
v_call: TRBV6-2/TRBV6-3
cdr3_aa: ASSYFPGGQGYEQY

j_call: TRBJ1-5
d_call: TRBD1
v_call: TRBV4-1
cdr3_aa: ASSQNGQGANQPQH

j_call: TRBJ2-3
d_call: TRBD1
v_call: TRBV5-1
cdr3_aa: ASSLAYTGGGRDTQY

j_call: TRBJ2-7
d_call: .
v_call: TRBV11-2
cdr3_aa: ASSLEEGGPWYEQY

j_call: TRBJ2-2
d_call: .
v_call: TRBV6-5
cdr3_aa: ASSTNTGELF

j_call: TRBJ1-6
d_call: .
v_call: TRBV3-1/TRBV3-2
cdr3_aa: AVRDRLYNSPLH

j_call: TRBJ2-1
d_call: TRBD2
v_call: TRBV4-1
cdr3_aa: ASSQRGGARNEQF

j_call: TRBJ2-5
d_call: .
v_call: TRBV7-8
cdr3_aa: ASSLQETQY

j_call: TRBJ2-1
d_call: TRBD1
v_call: TRBV5-4
cdr3_aa: ASSFDRGSWNEQF

j_call: TRBJ1-2
d_call: TRBD1
v_call: TRBV7-3
cdr3_aa: ASSLGQGYGYT

j_call: TRBJ1-3
d_call: .
v_call: TRBV5-1
cdr3_aa: ASSLGFSGNTIY

j_call: TRBJ1-5
d_call: .
v_call: TRBV7-8
cdr3_aa: ASSPTRISNQPQH

j_call: TRBJ2-1
d_call: TRBD2
v_call: TRBV24-1
cdr3_aa: ATSDSGTSVGYEQF

j_call: TRBJ1-6
d_call: .
v_call: TRBV2
cdr3_aa: ASRVRVRNSPLH

j_call: TRBJ1-1
d_call: .
v_call: TRBV18
cdr3_aa: ASSPQSSNTEAF

j_call: TRBJ2-3
d_call: TRBD2
v_call: TRBV6-5
cdr3_aa: ASSPPGLRTDTQY

j_call: TRBJ2-5
d_call: TRBD1
v_call: TRBV24-1
cdr3_aa: ATSDLPGQGRETQY

j_call: TRBJ1-1
d_call: .
v_call: TRBV19
cdr3_aa: ASSIPGTEAF

j_call: TRBJ1-4
d_call: .
v_call: TRBV2
cdr3_aa: ASSESTEEKLF

j_call: TRBJ1-4
d_call: .
v_call: TRBV7-2
cdr3_aa: ASSLGQTNEKLF

j_call: TRBJ1-3
d_call: TRBD1
v_call: TRBV2
cdr3_aa: ASRGTGGSGNTIY

j_call: TRBJ1-6
d_call: .
v_call: TRBV6-5
cdr3_aa: ASRSGLEASPLH

j_call: TRBJ2-7
d_call: TRBD2
v_call: TRBV14
cdr3_aa: ASSLGLAGAYEQY

j_call: TRBJ2-7
d_call: TRBD1
v_call: TRBV5-8
cdr3_aa: ASRIRQGYEQY

j_call: TRBJ2-2
d_call: .
v_call: TRBV11-2
cdr3_aa: ASSLQGVGELF

j_call: TRBJ2-5
d_call: .
v_call: TRBV25-1
cdr3_aa: ASSELGRRAQETQY

j_call: TRBJ1-5
d_call: .
v_call: TRBV24-1
cdr3_aa: ATSDPRTANQPQH

j_call: TRBJ2-1
d_call: .
v_call: TRBV5-1
cdr3_aa: ASSPLAKTGDEQF

j_call: TRBJ2-1
d_call: TRBD2
v_call: TRBV7-8
cdr3_aa: ASSPGRSGVYNEQF